Following are 27 T cell receptor delta chains from one sample sequenced in a study of gamma-delta chains in newborns, infants, children. TCRdb called clones anew from the reads with CATT. Of about 7,600 delta-chain clones in the sample, roughly 0.7% were seen once. Sequences were obtained from blood. These receptors were collected from a child who was a newborn, infant or young child, either healthy, febrile or measles-vaccinated (not recorded which).

This clone was counted only a few times. V and J are TRDV2 and TRDJ3; D not certain. Trimming left V 0 bases short and J 0 bases short, with 17 bases between. This CDR3 is 20 amino acids long. CDR1 and CDR2 (germline): GEAIGNYY, EKD. The CDR3 here is CACDTARNGPSSWDTRQMFF. Written as DNA, the CDR3 is TGTGCCTGTGACACCGCTCGTAATGGGCCAAGCTCCTGGGACACCCGACAGATGTTTTTC.

For this clone: This DNA's translation differs at residue 8 from TCRdb's protein, which comes from a much larger clone; a read error is likely, and the protein shown is translated from the DNA. The chain is built from TRDV2 and TRDJ2, with D perhaps matching TRDD3 (6 bases). V was trimmed by 3 bases and J by 6 bases, leaving 25 bases between them. CDR3 length: 18 amino acids. Germline loops: CDR1 GEAIGNYY, CDR2 EKD. This CDR3 is CACDPVGAIKFSAAQLFF. CDR3 coding DNA: TGTGCCTGTGACCCGGTGGGGGCTATCAAATTTTCGGCAGCACAACTCTTCTTT.

To note about this clone: TCRdb shows a much larger clone's protein in place of this DNA's translation, and the two differ at residue 11, likely through a read error; the protein shown is translated from the DNA. The chain couples TRDV2 to TRDJ2, with 7 bases aligning to TRDD3. The germline V gene has CDR1 GEAIGNYY and CDR2 EKD. The CDR3 runs 14 residues. CDR3 in DNA: TGTGCCTGTGACGTACTGGGGATGACAGCACGACTCTTCTTT. It encodes CACDVLGMTARLFF.

Concerning this clone: A far more abundant clone sits one base away, making this likely a read error. The V and J genes are TRDV2 and TRDJ3; 7 bases are shared with TRDD3. Germline CDR1 and CDR2: GEAIGNYY and EKD. This CDR3 region has 17 residues. V shed 8 bases, J shed 0 bases, and the junction held 9 bases outside the gene matches. In nucleotides, the CDR3 is TGTGCCTTTGTTTGGGGGACCTCCTCCTGGGACACCCGACAGATGTTTTTC. Its protein is CAFVWGTSSWDTRQMFF.

Concerning this clone: This DNA translates differently at residue 8 from the TCRdb protein, which is that of a much larger clone; a read error is likely, and the protein shown is the DNA's own translation. The genes are TRDV2 and TRDJ3, with a possible D match to TRDD3 (6 bases). Trimming took off 1 base at V and 0 bases at J, with 12 bases between the two ends. The CDR3 covers 18 residues. Germline V gives CDR1 GEAIGNYY, CDR2 EKD. The chain's CDR3 is CACDTGGHLSWDTRQMFF. The CDR3 DNA reads as TGTGCCTGTGACACTGGGGGCCACCTCTCCTGGGACACCCGACAGATGTTTTTC.

The table lists this clone with a few counts. For this DNA, TCRdb reports the protein of a much larger clone, which diverges at residue 8, most likely from a read error; the protein presented here is translated directly from the DNA. The gene calls are TRDV2 and TRDJ1; 7 bases line up with TRDD3. Germline lookup yields CDR1 GEAIGNYY and CDR2 EKD. CDR3 length equals 13 residues. The V segment lost 3 bases and the J segment 4 bases; nucleotides outside the gene matches: 4. CDR3 in DNA: TGTGCCTGTGACGGGATACACGACGATAAACTCATCTTT. Protein: CACDGIHDDKLIF.

The sample holds a few counts of this clone. The junction departs from germline at one end; a sequencing error may be responsible. This chain connects TRDV2 to TRDJ2; D remains ambiguous. This CDR3 has 19 residues. Germline CDR1 and CDR2: GEAIGNYY and EKD. The DNA of the CDR3 is TGTGCCTGTGACACCATTGATCTCCCCCTCGAATCTGGTTTAGCACACCTCTTCTTT. The encoded protein is CACDTIDLPLESGLAHLFF.

This clone was picked up a small number of times. The protein recorded in TCRdb matches a much larger clone and deviates from this DNA's translation at residue 5, suggesting a read error; the protein here is obtained by translating the DNA. The chain links TRDV2 to TRDJ3; 12 bases match TRDD3. Looked up from germline, CDR1 is GEAIGNYY and CDR2 is EKD. V was clipped by 3 bases and J by 3 bases; unmatched bases: 8. The CDR3 is 19 amino acids. The CDR3 nucleotides read TGTGCCTGTGACGCGTCCTGGGGGATACGAGGCTGGGACACCCGACAGATGTTTTTC. Translation gives CACDASWGIRGWDTRQMFF.

In this sample, this clone turned up a few times. This is likely an artifact of a read error, given a far larger clone one base away. The V call is TRDV2, the J call TRDJ3, with 7 bases fitting TRDD3. This CDR3 contains 17 residues. Germline CDR1 is GEAIGNYY and CDR2 is EKD. CDR3 loop: CACVWGTSSWGTRQMFF. CDR3 in DNA: TGTGCCTGTGTTTGGGGGACCTCCTCCTGGGGCACCCGACAGATGTTTTTC.

This clone occurred a few times. The chain joins TRDV1 to TRDJ1, with 8 bases matching TRDD3. CDR1 and CDR2 from the germline V gene are TSWWSYY and QGS. CDR3 size: 15 residues. The ends lost 2 bases at V and 7 bases at J; junction bases unmatched: 9. The CDR3 loop is CALGEFFLGDGKLIF. CDR3 in DNA: TGTGCTCTTGGGGAATTTTTTTTGGGGGATGGTAAACTCATCTTT.

Regarding this clone: TCRdb has a much larger clone's protein, which differs at residue 5 from the translation of this DNA, likely because of a read error; what is shown is the protein translated from the DNA. This chain links TRDV2 with TRDJ1; possible D gene TRDD3, 5 bases. This CDR3 is 16 amino acids long. Trimming took 3 bases from V and 0 from J, leaving 16 bases between them. Germline values: CDR1 GEAIGNYY, CDR2 EKD. The CDR3 protein is CACDAVGVTYTDKLIF. The CDR3 DNA is TGTGCCTGTGACGCCGTTGGGGTTACGTACACCGATAAACTCATCTTT.

Comments on this clone: A read error may explain this, as a much larger clone is one base away. The rearrangement uses TRDV2 and TRDJ2, with 8 bases fitting TRDD3. The germline gives CDR1 GEAIGNYY, CDR2 EKD. V lost 3 bases and J lost 7; bases outside the gene matches: 9. CDR3 length: 15 residues. The CDR3 DNA follows: TGTGCCTGTGACCCTTTACTGGGGGGTAAAGCACAACTCTTCTTT. The encoded protein is CACDPLLGGKAQLFF.

In its sample, this clone was seen a few times. The protein in TCRdb stems from a much larger clone and differs at residue 4 from this DNA's translation, likely a read error; here the protein is translated from the DNA. Here the CDR3 DNA reads TGTGCCTGTGGCACTTTCTGGGGGATACCCAGCTCCTGGGACACCCGACAGATGTTTTTC. Translating gives CACGTFWGIPSSWDTRQMFF. V usage is TRDV2 and J usage is TRDJ3; 11 bases are a match to TRDD3. The CDR3 sequence is 20 residues long. The trim removed 5 bases at V and 0 bases at J, leaving 11 bases unmatched. CDR1 is GEAIGNYY, CDR2 EKD, per germline.

This clone was seen a handful of times. The protein TCRdb lists belongs to a much larger clone and differs from this DNA's translation at residue 3, which points to a read error; the protein shown is made from the DNA. This sequence joins TRDV2 and TRDJ3; TRDD3 might be the D (5 bases). The CDR3 sequence is 14 residues long. CDR1 is GEAIGNYY and CDR2 is EKD in the germline V gene. The CDR3 DNA sequence: TGTGCCCGTGACACGGTGGGGTCCACCCGACAGATGTTTTTC. Encoded protein: CARDTVGSTRQMFF.

About this clone: A much more abundant neighbour one base away suggests this may be a read error. DNA for the CDR3: TGTGCCTGTGACACCTGGGGGATAACCATAGCACAACTCTTCTTT. Protein: CACDTWGITIAQLFF. This chain joins TRDV2 and TRDJ2; 9 positions agree with TRDD3. J lost 7 bases, V lost 0 bases, and 5 bases had no gene match. CDR1 and CDR2 from the germline V gene are GEAIGNYY and EKD. This CDR3 has 15 amino acids.

This clone qualifies as medium-sized (0.01 to 0.1%). Given a much more abundant clone one base away, this may be a read error. The sample has other DNA sequences that encode this CDR3 too. This chain joins TRDV2 and TRDJ3; tentatively, D is TRDD3 (5 bases). The CDR3 sequence is 15 residues long. Germline lookup yields CDR1 GEAIGNYY and CDR2 EKD. CDR3 nucleotides: TGTGCCTGTGACACCGGCTCCTGGGACGCCCGACAGATGTTTTTC. This encodes CACDTGSWDARQMFF.

This clone was counted between two and nine times. TCRdb shows a much larger clone's protein in place of this DNA's translation, and the two differ at residue 4, likely through a read error; the protein shown is translated from the DNA. This chain connects TRDV2 to TRDJ3, with 9 bases lining up with TRDD3. Germline values: CDR1 GEAIGNYY, CDR2 EKD. V was clipped by 5 bases and J by 1 base; unmatched bases: 17. CDR3 size: 21 residues. The CDR3 bases are TGTGCCTGTGGCACTCCTCCTACTGGGGGAGCCTATTCCTGGGACACCCGACAGATGTTTTTC. Its translation is CACGTPPTGGAYSWDTRQMFF.

This clone appeared a few times. A read error may be the cause here, since a much bigger clone is one base away. The V and J genes are TRDV2 and TRDJ2, with 8 bases lining up with TRDD3. This CDR3 is 17 amino acids long. CDR1 is GEAIGNYY, CDR2 EKD, per germline. In nucleotides, the CDR3 is TGTGCCCGTGACCCCCTGGGGGAAGCAGCTTTGACAGCACAACTCTTCTTT. Protein: CARDPLGEAALTAQLFF.

Comment on this clone: A single base is all that separates this from a far larger clone, so a read error is likely. This specimen includes other DNA sequences encoding the same CDR3. This chain links TRDV2 with TRDJ3, with TRDD3 identical over 12 bases. The CDR3 consists of 17 residues. Germline CDR1 is GEAIGNYY and CDR2 is EKD. The DNA for the CDR3 is TGTGCCTGTGACATACTGGGGGATACCTGGGACACCCGACAGATGTTTTTT. It codes for CACDILGDTWDTRQMFF.

This clone was seen more than once but under ten times. This DNA's translation differs at residue 17 from TCRdb's protein, which comes from a much larger clone; a read error is likely, and the protein shown is translated from the DNA. The V gene is TRDV2, the J gene TRDJ2, with 12 bases fitting TRDD3. The CDR3 contains 19 residues. In germline, CDR1 is GEAIGNYY, CDR2 EKD. The CDR3 is CACDPLTGGYRALTAQIFF. CDR3 nucleotides: TGTGCCTGTGACCCCTTAACTGGGGGATACAGGGCTTTGACAGCACAAATCTTCTTT.

In the case of this clone: Its ends do not fully match the called genes, so a read error is possible. This chain connects TRDV2 to TRDJ2; 13 bases match TRDD3. The V gene's germline CDR1 is GEAIGNYY and CDR2 EKD. This CDR3 is built from 16 residues. CDR3 loop: CAWEYWGIRGTAHLFF. The CDR3 DNA reads TGTGCCTGGGAGTACTGGGGGATACGCGGGACAGCACACCTCTTCTTT.

A remark on this clone: A far bigger clonotype differs at one base, so this is likely a read error. This same CDR3 is encoded by further DNA sequences in the sample. The CDR3 region is CACDGLGDTSLVDKLIF. Written as DNA, the CDR3 is TGTGCCTGTGATGGACTGGGGGATACAAGTTTGGTCGATAAACTCATCTTT. The V call is TRDV2, the J call TRDJ1, with 12 nucleotides matching TRDD3. This CDR3 has 17 residues. The germline gives CDR1 GEAIGNYY, CDR2 EKD. The J segment lost 4 bases and the V segment lost 4 bases, leaving 12 bases of the junction unmatched.

The table lists this clone with a few counts. The TCRdb record carries a much larger clone's protein, which differs from this DNA's translation at residue 12; a read error is the likely cause, and the protein listed here is the DNA translation. The genes are TRDV2 and TRDJ3; 10 nucleotides align to TRDD3. The CDR3 runs 18 residues. CDR1 is GEAIGNYY, CDR2 EKD, per germline. Here the CDR3 reads CACDLVLGDLWGTRQMFF. As DNA, the CDR3 is TGTGCCTGTGACTTGGTACTGGGGGATCTCTGGGGCACCCGACAGATGTTTTTC.

By its share, this clone is large. The same CDR3 arises from other DNA sequences in this sample as well. The rearrangement links TRDV2 to TRDJ2; 7 bases map to TRDD3. Germline CDR1 is GEAIGNYY and CDR2 is EKD. The CDR3 is 16 amino acids. The V gene end was trimmed by 0 bases and the J gene end by 0 bases; junction bases not matched to a gene: 3. CDR3 amino acids: CACDTVGYALTAQLFF. The CDR3 bases are TGTGCCTGTGACACCGTAGGATACGCTTTGACAGCACAACTCTTCTTT.

Worth noting for this clone: The TCRdb protein comes from a much larger clone and disagrees with this DNA's translation at residue 7, likely due to a read error; the protein given here is derived from the DNA. The V call is TRDV2, the J call TRDJ3; 7 positions match TRDD3. This CDR3 has 19 amino acids. Germline CDR1 reads GEAIGNYY; CDR2 reads EKD. J was trimmed by 3 bases and V by 1 base; bases with no gene match: 11. The CDR3 spells CACDTLWDTEGWDTRQMFF. For the CDR3, the DNA is TGTGCCTGTGACACGCTGTGGGATACTGAGGGCTGGGACACCCGACAGATGTTTTTC.

This clone was seen a few times. A far more abundant clone sits one base away, making this likely a read error. Additional DNA sequences in this sample encode the identical CDR3. The chain joins TRDV2 to TRDJ3; possibly TRDD3 for D (5 bases). The CDR3 is made up of 21 amino acids. The germline V gene has CDR1 GEAIGNYY and CDR2 EKD. Here the CDR3 reads CACDTVTLRGLGSWDTRQMFF. In nucleotides, the CDR3 is TGTGCCTGTGACACCGTCACCCTGCGGGGGTTAGGCTCCTGGGACACCCGGCAGATGTTTTTC.

Points on this clone: TCRdb's listed protein matches a much larger clone and diverges from this DNA's translation at residue 10, likely through a read error; the protein shown comes from the DNA. DNA of the CDR3: TGTGCCTGTGAAAGGTTGGGGGCCCCCGGCTCCTGGGACACCCGACAGATGTTTTTC. Its protein is CACERLGAPGSWDTRQMFF. The rearrangement links TRDV2 to TRDJ3; maybe TRDD3 (6 bases). Germline CDR1 reads GEAIGNYY; CDR2 reads EKD. The V and J ends lost 4 bases and 0 bases respectively, with 18 bases between them. This CDR3 spans 19 amino acids.